The clone carrying this T cell receptor beta chain was seen only a few times. Its antigen is currently unknown. The data derive from a study of blood T cells in healthy people across ages. Broader study findings: Any changes in expanded clonotypes were possibly confounded, as donor CMV status remained unknown.

The donors, healthy Caucasians from Russia, were aged about 6 to 95. PCR was performed a second time for roughly 7 to 11 cycles using a sample-barcoded 5' primer and a J-beta primer mix. TCRdb re-derived calls from the 5' RACE reads in MiXCR, one entry per CDR3 protein. The table has 600,000 to 1,000,000 distinct CDR3 sequences, around 25% seen once. The CDR3 totals 15 residues. The V and J ends lost 5 bases and 4 bases respectively, with 14 bases between them. The same sample was also studied in work on T cells of mothers and their children. That work states: There were over 9.5 million TCR beta CDR3 reads from each mother and a few million from each child. An overlap that was slightly higher, though non-significant, was seen in related mother-child pairs versus unrelated pairs.

Sequenced: blood. The sequence was obtained from a boy aged 5-17 years in good health. This rearrangement joins TRBV12-3 or TRBV12-4 to TRBJ1-4; D might be TRBD1 (6 bases). For the CDR3, the DNA is TGTGCCAGCAGTAAAAGACAGGCGCATAATGAAAAACTGTTTTTT. Residues: CASSKRQAHNEKLFF.